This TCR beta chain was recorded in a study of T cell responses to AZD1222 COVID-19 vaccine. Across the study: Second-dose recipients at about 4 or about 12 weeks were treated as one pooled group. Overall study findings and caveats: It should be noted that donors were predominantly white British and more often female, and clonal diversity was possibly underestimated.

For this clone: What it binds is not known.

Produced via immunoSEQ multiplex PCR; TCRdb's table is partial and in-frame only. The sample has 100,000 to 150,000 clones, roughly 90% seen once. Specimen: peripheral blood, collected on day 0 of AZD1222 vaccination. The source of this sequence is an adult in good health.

CDR3 amino acids: CASRGGGGSSTEAFF. CDR3 coding DNA: TGTGCCAGCAGGGGGGGTGGAGGGTCGAGCACTGAAGCTTTCTTT. The chain uses TRBV25-1 and TRBJ1-1, with D possibly being TRBD1 (5 bases). This CDR3 comprises 15 residues. Trimming cost V 6 bases and J 4 bases, with 18 bases left between them. The germline V gene encodes CDR1 MGHDK and CDR2 SYGVNS. The full variable domain, in which reference TRBV25-1 and TRBJ1-1 provide the parts outside the CDR3, is EADIYQTPRYLVIGTGKKITLECSQTMGHDKMYWYQQDPGMELHLIHYSYGVNSTEKGDLSSESTVSRIRTEHFPLTLESARPSHTSQYLCASRGGGGSSTEAFFGQGTRLTVV.